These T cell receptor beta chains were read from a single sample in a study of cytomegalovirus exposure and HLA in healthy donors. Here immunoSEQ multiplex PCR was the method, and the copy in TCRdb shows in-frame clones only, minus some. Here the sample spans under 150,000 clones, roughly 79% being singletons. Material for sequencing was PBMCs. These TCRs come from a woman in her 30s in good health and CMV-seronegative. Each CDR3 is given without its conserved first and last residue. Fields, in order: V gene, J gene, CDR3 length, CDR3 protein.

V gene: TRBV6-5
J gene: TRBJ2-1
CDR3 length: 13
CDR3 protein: ASSYRQGGKSEQF

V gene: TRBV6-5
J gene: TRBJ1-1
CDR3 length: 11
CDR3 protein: ASRSVWNTEAF

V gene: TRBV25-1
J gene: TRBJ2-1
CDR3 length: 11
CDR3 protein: ASRRQGSDEQF

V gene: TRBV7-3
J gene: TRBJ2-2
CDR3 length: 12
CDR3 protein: ASSHRPLGGELF

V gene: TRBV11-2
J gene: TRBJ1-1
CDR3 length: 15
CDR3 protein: ASSFFPTGGMMTEAF

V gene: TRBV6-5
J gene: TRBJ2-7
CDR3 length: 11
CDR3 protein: ASSGTYSYEQY

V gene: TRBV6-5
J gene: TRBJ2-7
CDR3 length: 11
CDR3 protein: ASSEWGTVEQY

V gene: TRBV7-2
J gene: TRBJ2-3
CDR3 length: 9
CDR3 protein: ASSLGRDSN

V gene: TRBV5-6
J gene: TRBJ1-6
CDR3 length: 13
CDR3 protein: ASSMDRGLNSPLH

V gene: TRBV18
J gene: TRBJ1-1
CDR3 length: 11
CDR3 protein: ASSRGDGTEAF

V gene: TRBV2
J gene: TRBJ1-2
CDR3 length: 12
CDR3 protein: ASSEEGQVYGYT

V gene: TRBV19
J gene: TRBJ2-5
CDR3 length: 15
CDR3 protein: ASSPRGGSGDLGTQY

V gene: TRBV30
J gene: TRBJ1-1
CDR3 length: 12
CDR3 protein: AWSEGQPNTEAF

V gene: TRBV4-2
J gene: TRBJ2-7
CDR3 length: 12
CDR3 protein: ASSHQANRNEQY

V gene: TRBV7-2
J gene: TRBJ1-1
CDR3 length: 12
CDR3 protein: ASSQGQVNTEAF

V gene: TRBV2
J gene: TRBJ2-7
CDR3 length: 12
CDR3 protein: ASRRGQTAAEQY

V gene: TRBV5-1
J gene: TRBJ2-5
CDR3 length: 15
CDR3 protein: ASSLVRAGGPQETQY

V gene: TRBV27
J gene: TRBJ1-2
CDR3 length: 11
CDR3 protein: ASSLQVNYGYT

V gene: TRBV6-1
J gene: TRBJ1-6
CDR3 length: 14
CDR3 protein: ASSVRGSGVLSPLH

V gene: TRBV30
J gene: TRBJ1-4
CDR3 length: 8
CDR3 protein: AWRAEKLF

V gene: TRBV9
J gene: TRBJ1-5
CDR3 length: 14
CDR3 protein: ASSRSTGGSNQPQH

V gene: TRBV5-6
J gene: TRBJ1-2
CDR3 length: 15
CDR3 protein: ASSLGIRGPANYGYT

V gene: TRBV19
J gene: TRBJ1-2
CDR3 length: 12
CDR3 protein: ASSYGREHYGYT

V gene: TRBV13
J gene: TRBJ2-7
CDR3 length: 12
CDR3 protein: ASSLGTGLREQY

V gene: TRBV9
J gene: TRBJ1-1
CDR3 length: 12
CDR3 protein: ASSVFFMNTEAF

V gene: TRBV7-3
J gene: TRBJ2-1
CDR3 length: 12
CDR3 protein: ASSLSSGYNEQF

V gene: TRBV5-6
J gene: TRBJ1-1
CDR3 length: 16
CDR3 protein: ASSLRIGVGQGNTEAF

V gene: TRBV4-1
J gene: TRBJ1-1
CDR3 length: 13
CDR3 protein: ASSQDLRGNTEAF

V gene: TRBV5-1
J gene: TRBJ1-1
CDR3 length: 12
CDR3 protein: ASSLAGQGSEAF

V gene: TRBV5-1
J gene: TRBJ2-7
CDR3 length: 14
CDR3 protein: ASSLATPHSNYEQY

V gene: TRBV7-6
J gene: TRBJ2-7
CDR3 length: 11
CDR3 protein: ASSFGTGDEQY